A selection of T cell receptor beta chains follows, all from one sample in a study of cytomegalovirus exposure and HLA in healthy donors. Data came from immunoSEQ multiplex PCR; TCRdb stores just in-frame clones and leaves some out. The sample lists approximately 110,000 clones, around 94% occurring once. The sequenced sample was PBMCs. The receptors shown here come from a woman between 18 and 29 years old in good health and CMV-seronegative. The CDR3 runs from the conserved cysteine through the conserved F or W.

v_gene: TRBV7-6; len: 16; CDR3aa: CASSLAGGTDGNTIYF
v_gene: TRBV9; len: 13; CDR3aa: CASSEAGGEKLFF
v_gene: TRBV7-9; len: 18; CDR3aa: CASSTAGTGGSPSGELFF
v_gene: TRBV11-3; len: 13; CDR3aa: CASSRGRGNEQFF
v_gene: TRBV5-1; len: 14; CDR3aa: CASSLGTGNSPLHF
v_gene: TRBV28; len: 15; CDR3aa: CASRPSRGHGEKLFF
v_gene: TRBV7-9; len: 16; CDR3aa: CASSWGLAGVSDEQFF
v_gene: TRBV19; len: 17; CDR3aa: CASSIGQGMVGNQPQHF
v_gene: TRBV7-8; len: 13; CDR3aa: CASELFGTDTQYF
v_gene: TRBV10-1; len: 15; CDR3aa: CASSTIAGAGNEQFF
v_gene: TRBV27; len: 14; CDR3aa: CASSLNQGWETQYF
v_gene: TRBV6-1; len: 15; CDR3aa: CASIAGTSNFYGYTF